This record looks at one T cell receptor beta chain sequence and its context. The record originates from a study of blood T cell repertoires in COVID-19. Sequencing used immunoSEQ multiplex PCR; TCRdb keeps in-frame clones, though not all of them. The sample gives about 350,000 clones, around nine tenths of which show up once; approximately 1% is in the top ten. Contact with a PCR-confirmed or clinician-diagnosed COVID-19 case occurred within 2 weeks of entry. Germline V gene data show CDR1 as KGHSH and CDR2 as LQKENI. V was cut by 3 bases and J by 5 bases, with 19 bases left in between. The CDR3 length is 16 residues.

The sequence came from a woman aged 25 to 39 who had been exposed to COVID-19. The V and J genes are TRBV18 and TRBJ2-5; TRBD2 might be the D (6 bases). Specimen: PBMCs or T cells enriched from blood (not recorded which). The chain's CDR3 is CASSPPPGLEGETQYF. In DNA, the CDR3 is TGTGCCAGCTCACCCCCCCCGGGACTGGAGGGGGAGACCCAGTACTTC.